A single sample gave rise to the 14 T cell receptor beta chains below, sequenced in a study of blood T cells in healthy people across ages. Alongside a J-beta primer mix, a sample-barcoded 5' primer served in a second PCR lasting roughly 6 to 12 cycles. One entry per CDR3 protein results from TCRdb running MiXCR on the 5' RACE reads. The sample holds approximately 1.5 million distinct CDR3 sequences, roughly 43% seen once. The specimen sequenced was blood. Receptors were obtained from a woman aged 18-29 years in good health.

The chain carries TRBV6-5 and TRBJ1-1; no clear D gene. The germline gives CDR1 MNHEY, CDR2 SVGAGI. Trimming took off 0 bases at V and 1 base at J, with 12 bases between the two ends. The CDR3 is 16 amino acids. For the CDR3, the DNA is TGTGCCAGCAGTTACTCGAGTGAGCTAACGAACACTGAAGCTTTCTTT. It is translated as CASSYSSELTNTEAFF.

A remark on this clonotype: A read error may be the cause here, since a much bigger clone is one base away. The rearrangement joins TRBV29-1 to TRBJ2-5, with D possibly TRBD2 on 5 matching bases. Germline CDR1 reads SQVTM; CDR2 reads ANQGSEA. V was cut by 1 base and J by 11 bases, with 20 bases left in between. This CDR3 is 14 amino acids long. The CDR3 protein is CSVEGGISYNEQYF. CDR3 bases: TGCAGCGTTGAAGGAGGGATTTCCTACAATGAGCAGTACTTC.

This clonotype was observed many times. The rearrangement joins TRBV20-1 to TRBJ2-7; D not certain. Germline V gene data show CDR1 as DFQATT and CDR2 as SNEGSKA (reference sequence). Trimming stripped 0 bases from V and 3 bases from J, with 3 bases between. This CDR3 has 11 amino acids. The CDR3 spells CSARDHYEQYF. The DNA of the CDR3 is TGCAGTGCTAGAGACCACTACGAGCAGTACTTC.

This clonotype has only a few counts. The chain joins TRBV6-5 to TRBJ2-1, with 7 nucleotides matching TRBD1. V lost 4 bases, J lost 5 bases, and 11 bases stayed unmatched. CDR1 MNHEY and CDR2 SVGAGI come from the germline V gene. The CDR3 extends over 16 amino acids. This CDR3 reads CASSSTGPWAHNEQFF. The CDR3 DNA sequence: TGTGCCAGCAGTTCGACAGGGCCATGGGCCCACAATGAGCAGTTCTTC.

The sample holds one count of this clonotype. In DNA form, the CDR3 reads TGTGCCAGCAGTGACAACAGGGAAAACCAAGAGACCCAGTACTTC. It translates to CASSDNRENQETQYF. V gene TRBV12-3 or TRBV12-4 combines with J gene TRBJ2-4; possible D gene TRBD1, 6 bases. The last part of the DNA fits TRBJ2-5 better; the J call may be wrong. The CDR3 totals 15 residues.

This clonotype was detected only a few times. The chain joins TRBV11-2 to TRBJ1-2; unclear D gene. CDR1 and CDR2 from the germline V gene are SGHAT and FQNNGV. CDR3 size: 12 residues. The V gene lost 5 bases and the J gene lost 6 bases, with 10 bases spanning the gap. The CDR3 DNA reads as TGTGCCAGCAGCCAGGACCCCGATGGCTACACCTTC. This sequence encodes CASSQDPDGYTF.

Points on this clonotype: The junction differs from germline at one of its ends, possibly a read error. V and J are TRBV12-3 or TRBV12-4 and TRBJ2-7; 8 positions match TRBD2. This CDR3 has 14 residues. DNA for the CDR3: TGTACCAGCACTGCGGGGGGTCAGACCTACGAGCAGTACTTC. It specifies CTSTAGGQTYEQYF.

V usage is TRBV10-3 and J usage is TRBJ2-7; 8 nucleotides align to TRBD2. The germline gives CDR1 ENHRY, CDR2 SYGVKD. This CDR3 has 14 amino acids. V shed 5 bases, J shed 6 bases, and the junction held 9 bases outside the gene matches. The CDR3 reads CAISPPGGRTEQYF. The CDR3 region has the DNA TGTGCCATCAGTCCCCCCGGCGGGAGGACCGAGCAGTACTTC.

The CDR3: CASSPKAGYNEQFF. The CDR3 nucleotides are TGTGCCAGCAGCCCAAAGGCGGGTTACAATGAGCAGTTCTTC. The V gene is TRBV28, the J gene TRBJ2-1; possibly TRBD2 for D (5 bases). Germline CDR1 reads MDHEN; CDR2 reads SYDVKM. CDR3 length equals 14 residues. V dropped 6 bases and J dropped 4 bases, with 13 bases sitting between them. The full variable domain, in which reference TRBV28 and TRBJ2-1 provide the parts outside the CDR3, is DVKVTQSSRYLVKRTGEKVFLECVQDMDHENMFWYRQDPGLGLRLIYFSYDVKMKEKGDIPEGYSVSREKKERFSLILESASTNQTSMYLCASSPKAGYNEQFFGPGTRLTVL.

This clonotype has a count of ten or more. The rearrangement links TRBV4-3 to TRBJ1-1; D is perhaps TRBD1 (5 bases). CDR1 and CDR2 from the germline V gene are LGHNA and YSLEER. Trimming took off 1 base at V and 4 bases at J, with 10 bases between the two ends. The CDR3 spans 14 residues. CDR3 bases: TGCGCCAGCAGCCAAGGGAGCCAGGGCACTGAAGCTTTCTTT. It specifies CASSQGSQGTEAFF.

The chain combines TRBV7-2 with TRBJ1-1, with a tentative D call TRBD1 (6 bases). V gave up 2 bases and J gave up 2 bases, with 15 bases separating them. Germline assignment: CDR1 SGHTA and CDR2 FQGNSA. CDR3 length: 16 amino acids. CDR3 nucleotides: TGTGCCAGCAGCTTAATGCCGACAGGCAGAAACACTGAAGCTTTCTTT. Translation gives CASSLMPTGRNTEAFF. Drawing the rest from reference TRBV7-2 and TRBJ1-1, the complete variable domain is GAGVSQSPSNKVTEKGKDVELRCDPISGHTALYWYRQSLGQGLEFLIYFQGNSAPDKSGLPSDRFSAERTGGSVSTLTIQRTQQEDSAVYLCASSLMPTGRNTEAFFGQGTRLTVV.

The sample holds a few counts of this clonotype. This sequence joins TRBV9 and TRBJ1-6; D gene uncertain. This CDR3 comprises 14 residues. Trimming stripped 3 bases from V and 2 bases from J, with 6 bases between. Germline-derived CDR1 and CDR2 are SGDLS and YYNGEE. CDR3 in DNA: TGTGCCAGCAGCGCAGCGGCCTATAATTCACCCCTCCACTTT. Its translation: CASSAAAYNSPLHF.

CDR3 residues: CASSLSARGIDYGYTF. The DNA of the CDR3 is TGTGCCAGCAGTTTATCGGCTAGGGGGATCGACTATGGCTACACCTTC. The rearrangement links TRBV27 to TRBJ1-2; perhaps TRBD1 as D (6 bases). Germline V lookup: CDR1 MNHEY, CDR2 SMNVEV (reference sequence). V shed 0 bases and J shed 3 bases, with 14 bases lying between them. The CDR3 contains 16 residues.

This clonotype was detected only a few times. CDR3 sequence: CASSLEALSSYNEQFF. For the CDR3, the DNA is TGTGCCAGCAGTTTAGAGGCTTTGAGCTCCTACAATGAGCAGTTCTTC. V and J are TRBV28 and TRBJ2-1; D gene unclear. Germline lookup yields CDR1 MDHEN and CDR2 SYDVKM. The CDR3 consists of 16 residues. Trimming took off 2 bases at V and 0 bases at J, with 11 bases between the two ends.